This entry lists 4 T cell receptor beta chains sequenced from one sample in a study of shared clonotypes between healthy human individuals. Sequencing used immunoSEQ multiplex PCR; TCRdb keeps in-frame clones, though not all of them. Among some 2,000,000 clones listed, approximately 96% were seen once. The sample consisted of naive CD4+ T cells sorted from blood. Subset described: CD45RA+ positively selected. The receptors were gathered from a man aged 18 to 35 in good health.

The gene calls are TRBV28 and TRBJ2-7; 11 bases match TRBD1. Germline CDR1 MDHEN, CDR2 SYDVKM. The ends lost 7 bases at V and 12 bases at J; junction bases unmatched: 5. This CDR3 region has 11 residues. CDR3 DNA: TGTGCCAGCACCGGACAGGGGGCTTGGTACTTC. Translation gives CASTGQGAWYF.

The chain has TRBV5-1 and TRBJ2-2, with D possibly matching TRBD1 (6 bases). CDR1 and CDR2 (germline): SGHRS, YFSETQ. The V gene lost 4 bases and the J gene lost 5 bases, with 9 bases spanning the gap. The CDR3 has 13 residues. CDR3 amino acids: CASSIGQTGELFF. Here the CDR3 DNA reads TGCGCCAGCAGCATAGGACAGACCGGGGAGCTGTTTTTT.

The chain employs TRBV29-1 and TRBJ2-2, with D possibly TRBD2 on 5 matching bases. The CDR3 contains 15 residues. Trimming took off 6 bases at V and 5 bases at J, with 19 bases between the two ends. Germline V gene lookup returns CDR1 SQVTM and CDR2 ANQGSEA. CDR3 sequence (DNA): TGCAGCGTCAGCCTGCCGGCCCGGGAAACCGGGGAGCTGTTTTTT. This translates into CSVSLPARETGELFF.

The V gene is TRBV12-5, the J gene TRBJ2-7; 8 bases line up with TRBD1. In germline, CDR1 is LGHNT, CDR2 FRNRAP. The CDR3 runs 17 residues. V lost 0 bases, J lost 0 bases, and 7 bases stayed unmatched. CDR3 bases: TGTGCTAGTGGTTTGGTAGGCAGGGACAGGAGCTCCTACGAGCAGTACTTC. This translates into CASGLVGRDRSSYEQYF.